These T cell receptor beta chains were read from a single sample in a study of shared clonotypes between healthy human individuals. Libraries were prepared by immunoSEQ multiplex PCR; TCRdb keeps only in-frame clonotypes and omits some of them. The data hold about 2 million clones, with 95% observed a single time. Specimen: naive CD4+ T cells sorted from blood. These receptors came from a man between 18 and 35 years old in good health. Both conserved end residues are part of each CDR3. The D gene is left open where the match is weak. Clone size, where shown, is once, few, many, or a class for clones that have expanded.

V gene,D gene,J gene,clone size,CDR3 protein,CDR3 DNA
TRBV30,NA,TRBJ2-3,NA,CAWTHGLPTDTQYF,TGTGCCTGGACCCATGGGCTGCCCACAGATACGCAGTATTTT
TRBV5-8,NA,TRBJ2-7,NA,CASSSLFPTDEQYF,TGTGCCAGCTCCTCCCTGTTTCCGACCGACGAGCAGTACTTC
TRBV2,NA,TRBJ2-7,NA,CASTTTSYEQYF,TGTGCCAGCACCACAACATCTTACGAGCAGTACTTC
TRBV10-3,TRBD1,TRBJ1-5,NA,CAISEAGQKDQPQHF,TGTGCCATCAGTGAGGCGGGACAGAAGGATCAGCCCCAGCATTTT
TRBV21-1,NA,TRBJ1-5,NA,CASTSGKRRRLSNQPQHF,TGTGCCAGCACCTCCGGAAAGCGCCGAAGGCTTAGCAATCAGCCCCAGCATTTT
TRBV6-1,NA,TRBJ1-4,NA,CASSERGRLNEKLFF,TGTGCCAGCAGTGAACGAGGGCGCCTGAATGAAAAACTGTTTTTT
TRBV28,TRBD1,TRBJ1-3,NA,CASTPQGAGNTIYF,TGTGCCAGCACCCCTCAGGGGGCAGGAAACACCATATATTTT
TRBV10-3,NA,TRBJ2-1,NA,CAISDLKGVRNEQFF,TGTGCCATCAGTGATTTAAAGGGCGTGAGAAATGAGCAGTTCTTC
TRBV7-9,NA,TRBJ1-1,NA,CASSLEGGTEAFF,TGTGCCAGCAGCTTAGAAGGGGGCACTGAAGCTTTCTTT
TRBV18,NA,TRBJ2-7,NA,CASSIGDEQYF,TGTGCCAGCTCAATCGGCGACGAGCAGTACTTC
TRBV6-4,TRBD1,TRBJ1-2,NA,CASSDPDREYGYTF,TGTGCCAGCAGTGACCCAGACAGGGAGTATGGCTACACCTTC
TRBV28,TRBD1,TRBJ2-2,NA,CASSLWVRQGSTGELFF,TGTGCCAGCAGTTTATGGGTTCGACAGGGCTCCACCGGGGAGCTGTTTTTT
TRBV5-8,NA,TRBJ2-6,NA,CASSPGTVLTRGANVLTF,TGTGCCAGCAGCCCGGGGACGGTCCTAACGAGAGGGGCCAACGTCCTGACTTTC
TRBV6-5,NA,TRBJ2-5,NA,CASSYGGLQGETQYF,TGTGCCAGCAGTTACGGGGGTCTTCAAGGGGAGACCCAGTACTTC
TRBV10-3,NA,TRBJ1-2,NA,CAISESRRTGYGYTF,TGTGCCATCAGTGAGTCGCGAAGGACCGGCTATGGCTACACCTTC
TRBV6-1,NA,TRBJ2-7,once,CASRNSGQSYEQYF,TGTGCCAGCAGGAACTCCGGACAGTCCTACGAGCAGTACTTC
TRBV7-2,NA,TRBJ2-7,NA,CASSLHLSEQYF,TGTGCCAGCAGCCTTCACCTCTCCGAGCAGTACTTC